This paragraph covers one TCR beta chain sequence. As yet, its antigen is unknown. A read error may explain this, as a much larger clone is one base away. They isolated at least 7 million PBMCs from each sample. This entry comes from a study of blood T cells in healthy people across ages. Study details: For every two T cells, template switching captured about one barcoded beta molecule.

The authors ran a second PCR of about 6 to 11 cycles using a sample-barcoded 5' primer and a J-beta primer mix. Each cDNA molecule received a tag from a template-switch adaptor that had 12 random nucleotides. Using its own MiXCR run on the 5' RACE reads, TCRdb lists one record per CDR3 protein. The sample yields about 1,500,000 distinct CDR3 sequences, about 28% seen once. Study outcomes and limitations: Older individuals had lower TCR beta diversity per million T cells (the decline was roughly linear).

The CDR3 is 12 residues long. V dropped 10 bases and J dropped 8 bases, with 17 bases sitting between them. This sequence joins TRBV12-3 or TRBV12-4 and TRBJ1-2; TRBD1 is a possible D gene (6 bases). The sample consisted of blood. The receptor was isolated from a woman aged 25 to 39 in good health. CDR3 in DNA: TGTGCCATCAGGGGCAGGGGAGGAGGCTACACCTTC. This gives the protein CAIRGRGGGYTF.